The 2 T cell receptor beta chains below were found in one sample sequenced in a study of CD8+ T cells in alopecia areata. RNA was isolated and reverse transcribed to cDNA, the sequencing template. Repertoires were generated with immunoSEQ multiplex PCR, while TCRdb's copy carries only in-frame clones and drops some. The sample has some 120,000 clones, approximately 47% seen once. Sequencing was done on a sample of NKG2D-low CD8+ T cells sorted from blood. These receptors all stem from a human donor with alopecia areata.

Only a few counts were recorded for this clone. V usage is TRBV29-1 and J usage is TRBJ2-5, with D possibly called TRBD1 or TRBD2 (6 bases each). Trimming left V 7 bases short and J 2 bases short, with 17 bases between. In germline, CDR1 is SQVTM, CDR2 ANQGSEA. CDR3 length equals 14 residues. CDR3: CSAEGGPEQETQYF. The DNA of the CDR3 is TGCAGCGCCGAAGGGGGGCCGGAACAAGAGACCCAGTACTTC.

The J gene is TRBJ1-1, the V gene TRBV29-1; D is perhaps TRBD1 (6 bases). The CDR3 is 15 amino acids. Trimming cost V 1 base and J 5 bases, with 17 bases left between them. Germline-derived CDR1 and CDR2 are SQVTM and ANQGSEA. In DNA, the CDR3 is TGCAGCGTTGAAGGTCGGGCGGGGGGCGAAACTGAAGCTTTCTTT. Protein product: CSVEGRAGGETEAFF.